This TCR beta chain was sequenced in a study of OX40 agonist ivuxolimab in advanced cancers. Study-level information: Recorded diagnoses for dose-escalation patients were hepatocellular carcinoma, melanoma, renal cell or head and neck cancer.

CDR1 is SGDLS, CDR2 YYNGEE, per germline. The CDR3 has 18 amino acids. Trimming cost V 0 bases and J 1 base, with 17 bases left between them. This table comes from immunoSEQ multiplex PCR, and its TCRdb copy is limited to in-frame clones, with some not included. The table has 46,000 or so clones, around 89% seen once; the top ten hold 10% to 15%. This sequence joins TRBV9 and TRBJ2-4; perhaps TRBD1 as D (6 bases). This TCR came from an adult with an advanced solid tumor such as melanoma, head and neck, liver or kidney cancer. Material: CD4+ or CD8+ T cells sorted from blood, obtained in a trial of the OX40 agonist ivuxolimab. The CDR3 sequence: CASSVGRYGQGAKNIQYF. The CDR3 coding sequence is TGTGCCAGCAGCGTAGGAAGATATGGGCAGGGGGCCAAAAACATTCAGTACTTC.